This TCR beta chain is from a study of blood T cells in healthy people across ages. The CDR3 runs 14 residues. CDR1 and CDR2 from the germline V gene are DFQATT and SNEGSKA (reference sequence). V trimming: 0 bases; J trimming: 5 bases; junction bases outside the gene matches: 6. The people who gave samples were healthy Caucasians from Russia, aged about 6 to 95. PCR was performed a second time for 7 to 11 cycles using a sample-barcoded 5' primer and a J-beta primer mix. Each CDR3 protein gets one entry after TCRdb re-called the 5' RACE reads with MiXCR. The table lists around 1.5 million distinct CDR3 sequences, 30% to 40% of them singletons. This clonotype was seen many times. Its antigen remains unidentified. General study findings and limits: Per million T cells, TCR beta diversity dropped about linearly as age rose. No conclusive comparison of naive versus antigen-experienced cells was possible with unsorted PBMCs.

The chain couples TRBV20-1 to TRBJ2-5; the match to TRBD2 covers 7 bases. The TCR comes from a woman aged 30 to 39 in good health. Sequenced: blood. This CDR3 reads CSARDQAGAETQYF. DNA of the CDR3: TGCAGTGCTAGAGATCAGGCGGGAGCGGAGACCCAGTACTTC.